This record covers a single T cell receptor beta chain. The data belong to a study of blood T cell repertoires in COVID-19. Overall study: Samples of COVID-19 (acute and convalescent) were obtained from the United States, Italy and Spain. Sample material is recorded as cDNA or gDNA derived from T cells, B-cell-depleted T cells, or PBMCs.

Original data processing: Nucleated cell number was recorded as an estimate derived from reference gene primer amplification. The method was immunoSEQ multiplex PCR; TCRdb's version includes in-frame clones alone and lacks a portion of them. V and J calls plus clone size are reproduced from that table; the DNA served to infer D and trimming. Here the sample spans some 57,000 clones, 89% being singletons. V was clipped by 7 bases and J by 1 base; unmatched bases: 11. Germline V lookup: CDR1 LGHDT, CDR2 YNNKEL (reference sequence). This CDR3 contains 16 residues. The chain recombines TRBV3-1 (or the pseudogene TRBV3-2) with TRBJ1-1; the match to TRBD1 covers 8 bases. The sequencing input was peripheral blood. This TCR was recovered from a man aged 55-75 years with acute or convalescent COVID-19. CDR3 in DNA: TGTGCCAGCACCCGGACAGGGTCTCTCACGAACACTGAAGCTTTCTTT. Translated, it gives CASTRTGSLTNTEAFF.